This is a list of T cell receptor beta chains from one sample in a study of T cell changes during pregnancy in multiple sclerosis. TCRdb keeps only in-frame clones here, not all; method: immunoSEQ multiplex PCR. The sample has about 56,000 clones, about 91% seen once; the top ten hold just under 0.2%. The sample here was CD4+ T cells from peripheral blood mononuclear cells, taken in the second trimester of pregnancy. These receptor sequences come from a female donor with multiple sclerosis, enrolled in a pregnancy study. The CDR3 runs from the conserved cysteine through the conserved F or W.

>TRBJ2-1|TRBV28
CASSLNEQFF
>TRBJ1-4|TRBV30
CAWTPRARSEKLFF
>TRBJ2-1|TRBV5-1
CASSSGESYNEQFF
>TRBJ1-1|TRBV7-6
CASVNRGYMNTEAFF
>TRBJ1-1|TRBV5-1
CASSLAVLNTEAFF
>TRBJ1-1|TRBV2
CASSGQGYTEAFF
>TRBJ1-6|TRBV2
CASSPPDSLNSPLHF
>TRBJ1-2|TRBV5-4
CASSFSSNYGYTF
>TRBJ1-6|TRBV7-2
CASSSRSRGAYNSPLHF
>TRBJ2-5|TRBV7-7
CASSLGLHQETQYF
>TRBJ2-2|TRBV5-4
CASSLEGRANTGELFF
>TRBJ1-6|TRBV10-3
CAISDLGTGYDSPLHF
>TRBJ2-1|TRBV4-2
CASSRWTSGRGHNEQFF
>TRBJ1-4|TRBV6-1
CASRTPPTNEKLFF
>TRBJ1-6|TRBV28
CASRRGNPSPLHF
>TRBJ1-1|TRBV19
CASSFGQGPAEAFF
>TRBJ2-1|TRBV10-3
CAIRAGERNNEQFF
>TRBJ2-7|TRBV5-5
CASSVGGSTSYEQYF
>TRBJ1-4|TRBV13
CASSLGGGNGKLFF
>TRBJ1-1|TRBV27
CASSLGPFESNTEAFF
>TRBJ1-1|TRBV6-1
CASSETGKVGTEAFF
>TRBJ2-3|TRBV4-1
CASSHDTSGRGSSTDTQYF
>TRBJ1-1|TRBV7-9
CASSPRTEAFF
>TRBJ2-2|TRBV7-8
CASSFTTNTGELFF
>TRBJ2-1|TRBV5-1
CASSPTRTSSYNEQFF
>TRBJ2-5|TRBV19
CASSTGLGQTQYF
>TRBJ2-1|TRBV29-1
CSVGWRGNEQFF
>TRBJ1-5|TRBV5-6
CASSLNGNQPQHF
>TRBJ1-1|TRBV19
CASSIRGGTGTEAFF
>TRBJ1-1|TRBV7-6
CASSITENTEAFF
>TRBJ2-1|TRBV11-2
CASTSLAGRENEQFF
>TRBJ2-5|TRBV5-8
CASSLGSSQETQYF
>TRBJ1-5|TRBV5-6
CASSLSHLRNRPQHF
>TRBJ2-3|TRBV9
CASSVGAGGRPSTDTQYF
>TRBJ1-4|TRBV18
CASSQDRTATNEKLFF
>TRBJ1-1|TRBV5-1
CASSLVLQGAGSTEAFF
>TRBJ2-7|TRBV2
CASTSQGAAYEQYF
>TRBJ2-5|TRBV7-3
CASSLVGGGEETQYF
>TRBJ1-2|TRBV14
CASSQDPGYGYTF
>TRBJ1-2|TRBV28
CASSPPFGYGYTF
>TRBJ2-1|TRBV13
CASSSQGGRAWRGNEQFF
>TRBJ1-1|TRBV28
CASSRPTGTEAFF
>TRBJ1-1|TRBV5-1
CATSREGGTEAFF
>TRBJ1-2|TRBV29-1
CSVEDPLSRVAGGYTF
>TRBJ2-1|TRBV7-7
CASSKAGGPYNEQFF
>TRBJ2-1|TRBV25-1
CASRTGGNEQFF